Listed below are T cell receptor beta chains from one sample, sequenced in a study of blood T cell repertoires in COVID-19. Sequencing was performed with immunoSEQ multiplex PCR; in TCRdb, only in-frame clones are kept and a portion is missing. In the table there are around 100,000 clones, 88% of which are singletons. Input material: peripheral blood. The receptors stem from a human donor in a cohort sampled during active COVID-19. The CDR3 runs from the conserved cysteine through the conserved F or W. Each record gives: V gene, J gene, D gene, clone size, CDR3 DNA, CDR3 protein. D genes are given only for firm matches. Expanded clones are given a class, and other clones once, few, many or no size at all.

TRBV28	TRBJ2-3	TRBD1	once	TGTGCCAGCAGTCCGTGGGACAGCGTTTTGGGAGATACGCAGTATTTT	CASSPWDSVLGDTQYF
TRBV4-3	TRBJ2-3	TRBD1	-	TGCGCCAGCAGCCGGGACTTACAGGGGGCAGGCGCAGATACGCAGTATTTT	CASSRDLQGAGADTQYF
TRBV23-1	TRBJ2-3	TRBD1	-	TGCGCCAGCAGTCCACTGACAGGGGGTAACAGAGATACGCAGTATTTT	CASSPLTGGNRDTQYF
TRBV20-1	TRBJ2-7	TRBD1	-	TGCAGTGCTCCCACAGGGGGCGAGCAGTACTTC	CSAPTGGEQYF
TRBV4-1	TRBJ2-6	-	large	TGCGCCAGCAGCCAAGAGAGGAGCTCTGGGGCCAACGTCCTGACTTTC	CASSQERSSGANVLTF
TRBV6-1	TRBJ2-7	-	-	TGTGCCAGCAGTGATGGGATAGCGGCCTTCTACGAGCAGTACTTC	CASSDGIAAFYEQYF
TRBV4-1	TRBJ2-1	-	-	TGCGCCAGCAGCCAAGATCGCTCCGGCTCCTACAATGAGCAGTTCTTC	CASSQDRSGSYNEQFF
TRBV6-5	TRBJ2-1	-	-	TGTGCCAGCAGTTACGGGAGCGGGCCCTCGAATGAGCAGTTCTTC	CASSYGSGPSNEQFF
TRBV11-2	TRBJ2-3	TRBD1	-	TGTGCCAGCAGACCGTCCAGGGGGCGAAGCACAGATACGCAGTATTTT	CASRPSRGRSTDTQYF
TRBV6-2/TRBV6-3	TRBJ2-5	-	-	TGTGCCAGCAGTTACTCGATGGGAGTCGGGGAGACCCAGTACTTC	CASSYSMGVGETQYF
TRBV20-1	TRBJ2-7	-	-	TGCAGTGCTAGTAGAGGGATAGAACCGTACTACGAGCAGTACTTC	CSASRGIEPYYEQYF
TRBV28	TRBJ1-2	-	-	TGTGCCAGCAGCACTACGGGACAAAACTATGGCTACACCTTC	CASSTTGQNYGYTF
TRBV16	TRBJ1-1	-	-	TGTGCCAGCAGCCAATCCTGGCAGAACACTGAAGCTTTCTTT	CASSQSWQNTEAFF
TRBV27	TRBJ1-5	TRBD1	few	TGTGCCAGCAGCTACACAGGACAGGGGCAGCCCCAGCATTTT	CASSYTGQGQPQHF
TRBV6-5	TRBJ1-3	-	-	TGTGCCAGCAGGCCAAACTTTGGAAACACCATATATTTT	CASRPNFGNTIYF
TRBV7-9	TRBJ1-3	-	-	TGTGCCAGCAGAGTAAACGGTGACTCTGGAAACACCATATATTTT	CASRVNGDSGNTIYF
TRBV6-5	TRBJ2-3	-	-	TGTGCCAGCTCTTTAGCGGGCACAGATACGCAGTATTTT	CASSLAGTDTQYF
TRBV21-1	TRBJ1-5	-	-	TGTGCCAGCGGACACGGACAGGCATGCAATCAGCCCCAGCATTTT	CASGHGQACNQPQHF
TRBV19	TRBJ2-3	TRBD2	-	TGTGCCAGTAGTAAACCGGGACTAGCGAGGTCAGATACGCAGTATTTT	CASSKPGLARSDTQYF
TRBV28	TRBJ2-4	-	-	TGTGCCAGCAGTCTGACAGAATTAGCCAAAAACATTCAGTACTTC	CASSLTELAKNIQYF
TRBV13	TRBJ1-1	TRBD1	few	TGTGCCAGCAGCTTAAAGGTCAGGGGGCTGGCCACTGAAGCTTTCTTT	CASSLKVRGLATEAFF
TRBV19	TRBJ1-4	-	-	TGTGCCAGTATTTCCATCACGCCAGGATCCCCAACTAATGAAAAACTGTTTTTT	CASISITPGSPTNEKLFF
TRBV6-5	TRBJ1-2	-	-	TGTGCCAGCAACTCTGCCGGGACATCGAATGGCTACACCTTC	CASNSAGTSNGYTF
TRBV28	TRBJ2-6	-	few	TGTGCCAGCAGGAGGTACTCTGGGGCCAACGTCCTGACTTTC	CASRRYSGANVLTF
TRBV2	TRBJ2-7	-	-	TGTGCCAGCACCGGGACAAGCTACGAGCAGTACTTC	CASTGTSYEQYF
TRBV9	TRBJ2-2	TRBD1	-	TGTGCCAGCAGCGCGGACAGGGTAGGGACCGGGGAGCTGTTTTTT	CASSADRVGTGELFF
TRBV3-1/TRBV3-2	TRBJ2-3	-	-	TGTGCCAGCAGCCAAGGCACGGGAGCCTCAGATACGCAGTATTTT	CASSQGTGASDTQYF
TRBV5-1	TRBJ2-7	-	-	TGCGCCAGCAGTGGAGGATCCTTAAACTACGAGCAGTACTTC	CASSGGSLNYEQYF
TRBV11-1	TRBJ1-4	TRBD1	-	TGTGCCAGCAGCTACGGACAGGGAGCAACTAATGAAAAACTGTTTTTT	CASSYGQGATNEKLFF
TRBV4-3	TRBJ2-1	-	-	TGCGCCAGCAGCCAAGGAGTCGCTAGCGCTCACAATGAGCAGTTCTTC	CASSQGVASAHNEQFF
TRBV6-5	TRBJ2-5	TRBD1	once	TGTGCCAGCAGTTACGCCTCCGGGACAGCCCAAGAGACCCAGTACTTC	CASSYASGTAQETQYF
TRBV11-2	TRBJ2-1	-	-	TGTGCCAGCAGCTTAGACGGGAGCTCCTACAATGAGCAGTTCTTC	CASSLDGSSYNEQFF
TRBV19	TRBJ2-4	TRBD1	-	TGTGCCAGTAGTATAGATCCCACAGGGGGCTTGAAAAACATTCAGTACTTC	CASSIDPTGGLKNIQYF
TRBV10-3	TRBJ1-1	-	-	TGTGCCATCAGTGAGTCGGAGATTATGAACACTGAAGCTTTCTTT	CAISESEIMNTEAFF
TRBV6-5	TRBJ2-7	TRBD2	-	TGTGCCAGCAGCGCAGTAGCGGGAGGGATGGTCGAGCAGTACTTC	CASSAVAGGMVEQYF
TRBV28	TRBJ2-1	-	-	TGTGCCAGCCCCCCAAGAAGCGGAGAGATAAGGGAGCAGTTCTTC	CASPPRSGEIREQFF